This TCR beta chain was recovered during a study of cytomegalovirus exposure and HLA in healthy donors. Primers for the PCR totalled 60 Vbeta and 13 Jbeta. The method was immunoSEQ multiplex PCR; TCRdb's version includes in-frame clones alone and lacks a portion of them. The data contain 210,000 or so clones, around four fifths of them seen just once; the ten biggest clones take up roughly 0.71%. Worth noting for this clone: Germline is not matched at one junction end, which may reflect a read error.

The CDR3 sequence is 14 residues long. Looked up from germline, CDR1 is SQVTM and CDR2 is ANQGSEA. The sequencing input was PBMCs. This TCR came from a boy between 2 and 15 years old in good health and CMV-seronegative. The rearrangement links TRBV29-1 to TRBJ1-1, with 7 bases identical to TRBD1. Here the CDR3 DNA reads TGCAGCCTTGATGGAGGGGGCCTGAACACTGAAGCTTTCTTT. Translation: CSLDGGGLNTEAFF. Using reference TRBV29-1 and TRBJ1-1 for the parts outside the CDR3, the full variable domain is SAVISQKPSRDICQRGTSLTIQCQVDSQVTMMFWYRQQPGQSLTLIATANQGSEATYESGFVIDKFPISRPNLTFSTLTVSNMSPEDSSIYLCSLDGGGLNTEAFFGQGTRLTVV.